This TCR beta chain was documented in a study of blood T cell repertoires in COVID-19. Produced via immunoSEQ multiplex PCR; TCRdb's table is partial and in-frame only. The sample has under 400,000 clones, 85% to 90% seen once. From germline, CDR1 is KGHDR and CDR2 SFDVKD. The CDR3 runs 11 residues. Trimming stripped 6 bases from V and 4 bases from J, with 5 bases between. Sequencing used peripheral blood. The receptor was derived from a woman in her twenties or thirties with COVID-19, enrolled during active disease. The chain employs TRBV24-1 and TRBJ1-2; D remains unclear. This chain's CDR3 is CATSNSYGYTF. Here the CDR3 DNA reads TGTGCCACCAGTAACAGCTATGGCTACACCTTC.